What follows is one TCR beta chain and its context. Its target is unknown. CD4+ T cells from unexposed donors were obtained before the COVID-19 pandemic (2011-2018). CD4+ T cells were isolated from the cells after more than nine days of culture. The source of the sample is a study of CD4 T cells in relation to SARS-CoV-2 and coronaviruses. At the level of the study: No peptide or an HIV-1 Nef peptide pool served as negative control.

The CDR3 is 18 amino acids. Trimming left V 5 bases short and J 1 base short, with 22 bases between. Germline values: CDR1 PRHDT, CDR2 FYEKMQ (reference sequence). This table comes from immunoSEQ multiplex PCR, and its TCRdb copy is limited to in-frame clones, with some not included. The data contain around 9,800 clones, about 81% of them singletons. Sequenced input: CD4+ T cells from PBMCs, cultured in vitro. The sequence was collected from a human donor in good health. The V and J genes are TRBV13 and TRBJ2-3; D is possibly TRBD1 (6 bases). CDR3 sequence (DNA): TGTGCCAGCAGCCACGGGGACAACCTCCCTCTACGCACAGATACGCAGTATTTT. It encodes CASSHGDNLPLRTDTQYF.